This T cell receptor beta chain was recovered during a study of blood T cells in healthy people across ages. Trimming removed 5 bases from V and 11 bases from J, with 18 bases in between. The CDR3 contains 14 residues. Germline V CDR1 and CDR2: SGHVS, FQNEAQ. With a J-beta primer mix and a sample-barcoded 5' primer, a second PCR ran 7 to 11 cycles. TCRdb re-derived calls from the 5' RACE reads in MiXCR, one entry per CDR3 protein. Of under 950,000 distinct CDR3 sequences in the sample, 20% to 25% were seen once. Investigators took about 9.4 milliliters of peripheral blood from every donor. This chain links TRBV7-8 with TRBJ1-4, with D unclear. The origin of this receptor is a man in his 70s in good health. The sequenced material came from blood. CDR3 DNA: TGTGCCAGCAGCAACCGGGTCAGCACCCTGAAACTGTTTTTT. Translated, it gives CASSNRVSTLKLFF.